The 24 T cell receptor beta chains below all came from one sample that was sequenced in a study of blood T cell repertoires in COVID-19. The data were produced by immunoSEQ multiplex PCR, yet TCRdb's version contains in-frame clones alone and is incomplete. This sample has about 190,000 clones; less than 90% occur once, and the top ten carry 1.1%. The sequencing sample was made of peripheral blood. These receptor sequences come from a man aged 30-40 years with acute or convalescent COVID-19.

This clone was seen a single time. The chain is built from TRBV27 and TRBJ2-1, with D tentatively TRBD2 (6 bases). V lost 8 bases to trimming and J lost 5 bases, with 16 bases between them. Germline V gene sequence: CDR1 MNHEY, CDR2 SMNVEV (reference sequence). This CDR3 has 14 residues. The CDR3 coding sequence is TGTGCCAGCCAATATGGGAGGCTGGACAATGAGCAGTTCTTC. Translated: CASQYGRLDNEQFF.

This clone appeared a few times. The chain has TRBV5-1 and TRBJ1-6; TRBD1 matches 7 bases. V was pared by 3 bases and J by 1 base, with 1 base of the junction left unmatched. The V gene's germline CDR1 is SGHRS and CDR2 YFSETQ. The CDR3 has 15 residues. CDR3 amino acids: CASSWGQSYNSPLHF. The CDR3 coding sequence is TGCGCCAGCAGCTGGGGACAGTCCTATAATTCACCCCTCCACTTT.

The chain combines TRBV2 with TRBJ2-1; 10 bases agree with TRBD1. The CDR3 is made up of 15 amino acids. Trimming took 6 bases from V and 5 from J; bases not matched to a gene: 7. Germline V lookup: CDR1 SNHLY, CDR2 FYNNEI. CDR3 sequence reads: CASRLDRGPNNEQFF. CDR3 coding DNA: TGTGCCAGCAGACTAGACAGGGGGCCAAACAATGAGCAGTTCTTC.

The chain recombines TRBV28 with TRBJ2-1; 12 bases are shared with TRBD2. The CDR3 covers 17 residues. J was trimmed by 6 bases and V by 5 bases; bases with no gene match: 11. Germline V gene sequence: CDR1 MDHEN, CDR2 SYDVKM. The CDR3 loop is CASSLQLRTSGINEQFF. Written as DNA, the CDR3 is TGTGCCAGCAGTCTCCAGTTGAGGACTAGCGGGATCAATGAGCAGTTCTTC.

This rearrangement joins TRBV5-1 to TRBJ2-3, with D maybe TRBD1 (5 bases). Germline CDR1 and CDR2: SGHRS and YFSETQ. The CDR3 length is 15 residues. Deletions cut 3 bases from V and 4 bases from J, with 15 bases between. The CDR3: CASSSPRGLADTQYF. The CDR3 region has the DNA TGCGCCAGCAGCTCCCCTAGGGGTCTCGCAGATACGCAGTATTTT.

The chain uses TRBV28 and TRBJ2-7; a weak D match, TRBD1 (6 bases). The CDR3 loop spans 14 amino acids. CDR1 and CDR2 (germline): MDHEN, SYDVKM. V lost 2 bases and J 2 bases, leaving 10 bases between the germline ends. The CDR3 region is CASSLPGVAYEQYF. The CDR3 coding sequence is TGTGCCAGCAGTTTACCAGGGGTGGCCTACGAGCAGTACTTC. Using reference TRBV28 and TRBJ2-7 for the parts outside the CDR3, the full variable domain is DVKVTQSSRYLVKRTGEKVFLECVQDMDHENMFWYRQDPGLGLRLIYFSYDVKMKEKGDIPEGYSVSREKKERFSLILESASTNQTSMYLCASSLPGVAYEQYFGPGTRLTVT.

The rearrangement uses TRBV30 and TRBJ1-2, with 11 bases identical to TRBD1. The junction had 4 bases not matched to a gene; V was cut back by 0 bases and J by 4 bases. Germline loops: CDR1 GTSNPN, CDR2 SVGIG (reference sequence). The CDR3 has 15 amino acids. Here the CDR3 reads CAWSVRGTGGYGYTF. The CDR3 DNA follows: TGTGCCTGGAGTGTACGAGGGACAGGGGGCTATGGCTACACCTTC.

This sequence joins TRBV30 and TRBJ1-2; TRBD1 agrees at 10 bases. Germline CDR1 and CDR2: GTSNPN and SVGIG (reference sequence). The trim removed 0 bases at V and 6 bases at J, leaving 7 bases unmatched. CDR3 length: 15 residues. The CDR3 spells CAWSVRGDRGNGYTF. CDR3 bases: TGTGCCTGGAGTGTAAGGGGGGACAGGGGCAATGGCTACACCTTC.

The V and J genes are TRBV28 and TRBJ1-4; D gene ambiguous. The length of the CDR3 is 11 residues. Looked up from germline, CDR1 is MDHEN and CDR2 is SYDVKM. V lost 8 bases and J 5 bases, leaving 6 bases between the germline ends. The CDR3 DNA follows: TGTGCCAGCGCTAACAATGAAAAACTGTTTTTT. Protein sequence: CASANNEKLFF.

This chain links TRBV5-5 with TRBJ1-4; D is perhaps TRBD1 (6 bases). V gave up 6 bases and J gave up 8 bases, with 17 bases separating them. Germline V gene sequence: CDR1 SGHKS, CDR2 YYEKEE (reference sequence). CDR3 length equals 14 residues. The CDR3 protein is CASTLNRAGEKLFF. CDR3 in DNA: TGTGCCAGCACCCTAAACAGGGCTGGAGAAAAACTGTTTTTT.

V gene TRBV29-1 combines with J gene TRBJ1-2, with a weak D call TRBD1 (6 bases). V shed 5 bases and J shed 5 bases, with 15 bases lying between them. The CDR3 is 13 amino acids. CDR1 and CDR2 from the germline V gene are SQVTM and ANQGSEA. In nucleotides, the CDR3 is TGCAGCGTTATACGATCGACAGGATATGGCTACACCTTC. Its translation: CSVIRSTGYGYTF.

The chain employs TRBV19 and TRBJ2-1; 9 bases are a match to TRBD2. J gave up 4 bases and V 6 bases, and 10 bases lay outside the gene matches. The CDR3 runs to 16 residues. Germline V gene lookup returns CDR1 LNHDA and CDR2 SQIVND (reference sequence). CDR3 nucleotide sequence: TGTGCCAGTAGCCCGGGCGGAGCGGGAGGTTACAATGAGCAGTTCTTC. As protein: CASSPGGAGGYNEQFF. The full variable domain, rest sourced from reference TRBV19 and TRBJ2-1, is DGGITQSPKYLFRKEGQNVTLSCEQNLNHDAMYWYRQDPGQGLRLIYYSQIVNDFQKGDIAEGYSVSREKKESFPLTVTSAQKNPTAFYLCASSPGGAGGYNEQFFGPGTRLTVL.

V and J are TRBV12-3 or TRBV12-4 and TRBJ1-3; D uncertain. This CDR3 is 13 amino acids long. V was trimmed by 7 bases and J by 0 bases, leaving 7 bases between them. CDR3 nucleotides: TGTGCCAGCACCTTCCTCTCTGGAAACACCATATATTTT. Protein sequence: CASTFLSGNTIYF.

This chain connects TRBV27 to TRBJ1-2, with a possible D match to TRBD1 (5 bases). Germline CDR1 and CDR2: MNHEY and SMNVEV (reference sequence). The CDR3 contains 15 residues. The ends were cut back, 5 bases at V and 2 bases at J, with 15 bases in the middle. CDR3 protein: CASSTVGGKNYGYTF. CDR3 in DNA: TGTGCCAGCAGTACCGTCGGGGGAAAAAACTATGGCTACACCTTC.

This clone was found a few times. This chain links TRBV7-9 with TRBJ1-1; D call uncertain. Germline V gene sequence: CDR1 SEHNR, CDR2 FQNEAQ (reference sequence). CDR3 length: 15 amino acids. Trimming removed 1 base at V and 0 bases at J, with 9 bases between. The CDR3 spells CASSLVASLNTEAFF. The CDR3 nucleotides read TGTGCCAGCAGCTTAGTGGCCTCACTGAACACTGAAGCTTTCTTT.

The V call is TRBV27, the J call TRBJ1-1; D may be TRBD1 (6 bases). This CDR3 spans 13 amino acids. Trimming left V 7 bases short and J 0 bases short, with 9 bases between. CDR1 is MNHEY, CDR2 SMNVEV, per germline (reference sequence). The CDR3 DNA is TGTGCCAGCAAGGGACACTTGAACACTGAAGCTTTCTTT. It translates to CASKGHLNTEAFF.

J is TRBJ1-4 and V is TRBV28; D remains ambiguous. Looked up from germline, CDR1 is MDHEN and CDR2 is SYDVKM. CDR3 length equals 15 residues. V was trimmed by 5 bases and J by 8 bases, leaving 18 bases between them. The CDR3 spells CASSLPGRVREKLFF. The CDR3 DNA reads TGTGCCAGCAGTCTCCCCGGGAGAGTTAGAGAAAAACTGTTTTTT.

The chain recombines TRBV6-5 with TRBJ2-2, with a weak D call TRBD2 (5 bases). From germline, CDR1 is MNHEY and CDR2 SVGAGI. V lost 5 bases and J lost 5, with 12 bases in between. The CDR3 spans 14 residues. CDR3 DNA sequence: TGTGCCAGCAGTAGTGGACTGAGAACCGGGGAGCTGTTTTTT. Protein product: CASSSGLRTGELFF.

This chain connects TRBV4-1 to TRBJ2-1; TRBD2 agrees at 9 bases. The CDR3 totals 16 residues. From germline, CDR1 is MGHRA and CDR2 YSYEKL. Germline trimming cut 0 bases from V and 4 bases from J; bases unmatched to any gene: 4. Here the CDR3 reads CASSQDPGLAYNEQFF. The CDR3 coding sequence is TGCGCCAGCAGCCAAGATCCCGGACTAGCGTACAATGAGCAGTTCTTC.

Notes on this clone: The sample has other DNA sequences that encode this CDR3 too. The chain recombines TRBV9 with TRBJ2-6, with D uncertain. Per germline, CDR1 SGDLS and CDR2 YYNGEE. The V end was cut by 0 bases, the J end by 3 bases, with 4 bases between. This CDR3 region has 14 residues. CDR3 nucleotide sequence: TGTGCCAGCAGCGTAGTTAGTGGGGCCAACGTCCTGACTTTC. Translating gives CASSVVSGANVLTF.

The CDR3 nucleotides are TGTGCCAGCAGTTTTGAGGGGAGGGGGATCTGGCCCCAGCATTTT. Residues: CASSFEGRGIWPQHF. The rearrangement links TRBV27 to TRBJ1-5; D is perhaps TRBD1 (6 bases). This CDR3 is built from 15 residues. The germline V gene has CDR1 MNHEY and CDR2 SMNVEV (reference sequence). V was shortened by 3 bases and J by 9 bases, with 18 bases between the two germline ends.

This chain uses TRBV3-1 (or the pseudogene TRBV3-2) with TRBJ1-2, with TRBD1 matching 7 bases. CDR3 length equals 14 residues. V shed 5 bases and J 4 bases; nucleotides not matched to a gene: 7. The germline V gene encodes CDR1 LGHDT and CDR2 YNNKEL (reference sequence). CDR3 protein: CASSFAGQAYGYTF. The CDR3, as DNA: TGTGCCAGCAGCTTTGCCGGACAGGCCTATGGCTACACCTTC.

The CDR3 loop reads CASSPGDSYGYTF. CDR3 sequence (DNA): TGTGCCAGCAGTCCGGGAGATTCCTATGGCTACACCTTC. The gene calls are TRBV27 and TRBJ1-2, with no clear D. Trimming left V 5 bases short and J 4 bases short, with 11 bases between. The length of the CDR3 is 13 residues. Germline CDR1 reads MNHEY; CDR2 reads SMNVEV (reference sequence).

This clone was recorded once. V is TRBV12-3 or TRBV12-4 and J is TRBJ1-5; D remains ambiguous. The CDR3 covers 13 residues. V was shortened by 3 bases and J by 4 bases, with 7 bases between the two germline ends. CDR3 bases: TGTGCCAGCAGTTTCCGGGAGAATCAGCCCCAGCATTTT. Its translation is CASSFRENQPQHF.